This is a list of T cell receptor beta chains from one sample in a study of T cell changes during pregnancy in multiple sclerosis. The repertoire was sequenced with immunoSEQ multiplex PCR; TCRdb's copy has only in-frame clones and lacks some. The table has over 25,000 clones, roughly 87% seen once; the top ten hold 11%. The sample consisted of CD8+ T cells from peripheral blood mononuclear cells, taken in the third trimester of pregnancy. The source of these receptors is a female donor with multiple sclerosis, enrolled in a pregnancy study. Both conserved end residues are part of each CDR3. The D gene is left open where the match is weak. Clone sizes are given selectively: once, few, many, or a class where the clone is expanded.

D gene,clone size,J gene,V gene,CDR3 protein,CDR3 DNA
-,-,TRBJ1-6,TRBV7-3,CASSLGFLNSPLHF,TGTGCCAGCAGCTTAGGCTTCCTTAATTCACCCCTCCACTTT
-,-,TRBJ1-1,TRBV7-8,CASSQRGPEAFF,TGTGCCAGCAGCCAAAGGGGTCCTGAAGCTTTCTTT
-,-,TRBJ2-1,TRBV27,CASSLYRGSEQFF,TGTGCCAGCAGTTTATATCGGGGGAGCGAGCAGTTCTTC
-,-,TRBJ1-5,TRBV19,CASSGQYNQPQHF,TGTGCCAGTAGTGGGCAGTATAACCAGCCCCAGCATTTT
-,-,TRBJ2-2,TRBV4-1,CASSQQTANTGELFF,TGCGCCAGCAGCCAACAGACAGCGAACACCGGGGAGCTGTTTTTT
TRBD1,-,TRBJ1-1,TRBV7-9,CASSQGETEAFF,TGTGCCAGCAGCCAGGGGGAAACTGAAGCTTTCTTT
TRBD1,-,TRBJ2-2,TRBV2,CASSEAVRGRSGTGELFF,TGTGCCAGCAGTGAGGCGGTCAGGGGGCGGTCCGGCACCGGGGAGCTGTTTTTT
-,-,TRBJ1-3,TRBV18,CASSPTGYGGNTIYF,TGTGCCAGCTCACCCACAGGGTACGGTGGAAACACCATATATTTT
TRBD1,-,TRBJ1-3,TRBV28,CASTVWRTGSGNTIYF,TGTGCCAGCACAGTTTGGAGGACAGGGTCTGGAAACACCATATATTTT
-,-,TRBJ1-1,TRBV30,CAWKPREGWGPEAFF,TGTGCCTGGAAACCCCGGGAGGGATGGGGGCCTGAAGCTTTCTTT
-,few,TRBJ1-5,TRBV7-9,CASSLGGANQPQHF,TGTGCCAGCAGCTTAGGCGGGGCCAATCAGCCCCAGCATTTT
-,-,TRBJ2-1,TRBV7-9,CASSAMDEQFF,TGTGCCAGCAGCGCTATGGATGAGCAGTTCTTC
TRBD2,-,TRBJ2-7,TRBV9,CASSGGLAGGTEQYF,TGTGCCAGCAGCGGGGGACTAGCGGGAGGCACGGAGCAGTACTTC
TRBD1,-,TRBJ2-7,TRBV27,CASSPGTGGSYEQYF,TGTGCCAGCAGCCCGGGGACAGGGGGTTCCTACGAGCAGTACTTC
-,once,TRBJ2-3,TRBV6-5,CASSPLSGTDTQYF,TGTGCCAGCAGCCCACTTAGCGGCACAGATACGCAGTATTTT
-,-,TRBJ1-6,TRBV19,CASSIDAGYNSPLHF,TGTGCCAGTAGTATAGACGCAGGCTATAATTCACCCCTCCACTTT
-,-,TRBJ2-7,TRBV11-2,CASSWFRGAGYEQYF,TGTGCCAGCAGCTGGTTTCGGGGGGCCGGGTACGAGCAGTACTTC
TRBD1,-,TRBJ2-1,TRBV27,CAIKKGTESNEQFF,TGTGCCATCAAAAAAGGGACAGAGAGTAATGAGCAGTTCTTC
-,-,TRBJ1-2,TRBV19,CASSIRDINYGYTF,TGTGCCAGTAGTATCCGGGACATTAACTATGGCTACACCTTC
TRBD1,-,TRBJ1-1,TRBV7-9,CASSPSPGTGIRNTEAFF,TGTGCCAGCAGCCCCTCACCCGGGACAGGGATACGGAACACTGAAGCTTTCTTT
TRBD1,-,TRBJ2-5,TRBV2,CASSEPGQGQETQYF,TGTGCCAGCAGTGAACCCGGACAGGGACAAGAGACCCAGTACTTC
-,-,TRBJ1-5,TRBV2,CASSERVRGGNQPQHF,TGTGCCAGCAGTGAACGTGTGCGGGGGGGGAATCAGCCCCAGCATTTT
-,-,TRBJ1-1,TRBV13,CASSRPSGTEAFF,TGTGCCAGCTCCCGACCCTCGGGTACTGAAGCTTTCTTT